The present TCR beta chain was sequenced within a study of blood T cells in healthy people across ages. General observations from the study: Per million T cells, the diversity of TCR beta decreased roughly linearly as age advanced. PBMCs were not sorted, which prevented a conclusive comparison of naive versus antigen-experienced cells.

In germline, CDR1 is SGHDT, CDR2 YYEEEE. The length of the CDR3 is 16 residues. After removal of 1 base from V and 7 bases from J, the junction contained 8 bases not matched to a gene. Comments on this clonotype: As yet, its antigen is unknown.

For the second PCR, which ran for roughly 6 to 12 cycles, a sample-barcoded 5' primer and a J-beta primer mix were used. Per-sample output comprised a minimum of 3 million paired-end reads containing CDR3. TCRdb re-derived calls from the 5' RACE reads in MiXCR, one entry per CDR3 protein. The data show hundreds of thousands of distinct CDR3 sequences, 40% to 45% seen once. The sequencing input was blood. The clonotype comes from an elderly man in good health. V gene TRBV5-6 combines with J gene TRBJ1-6; 7 positions match TRBD1. CDR3 nucleotides: TGTGCCAGCAGCTTGCTGTCACGGGGACAGAATTCACCCCTCCACTTT. This gives the protein CASSLLSRGQNSPLHF.